This TCR beta chain came from a study of human T cells and chemical hapten exposure. Germline V gene sequence: CDR1 SGHDT, CDR2 YYEEEE. The length of the CDR3 is 15 residues. Trimming pared 4 bases from V and 5 bases from J, leaving 15 bases between. Time point denoted: pre-sensitization, week 0. Treatment noted: therapeutic diphenylcyclopropenone sensitization with weekly scalp DPC. TCRdb re-called the RACE reads with MiXCR, one entry per CDR3 protein. The sample has around 300,000 distinct CDR3 sequences; around 5.5% are singletons. There are many counts of this clonotype. The source of this sequence is a woman aged 18-29 years with alopecia areata. Some clones in this sample may be carry-over from other donors' samples. The chain is built from TRBV5-6 and TRBJ1-4, with D possibly being TRBD1 (6 bases). The sequencing here drew on whole blood, taken in connection with sensitization to the hapten diphenylcyclopropenone (DPC). Here the CDR3 reads CASSPATGENEKLFF. The CDR3 region has the DNA TGTGCCAGCAGCCCCGCGACAGGAGAGAATGAAAAACTGTTTTTT.